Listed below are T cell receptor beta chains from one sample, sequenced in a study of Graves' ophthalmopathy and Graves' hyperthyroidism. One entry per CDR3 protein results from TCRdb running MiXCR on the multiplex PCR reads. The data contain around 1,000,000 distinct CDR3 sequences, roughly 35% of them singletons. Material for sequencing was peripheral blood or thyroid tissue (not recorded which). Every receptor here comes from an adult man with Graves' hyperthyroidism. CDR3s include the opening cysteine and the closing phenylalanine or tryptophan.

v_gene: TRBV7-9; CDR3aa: CASAGGNTEAFF
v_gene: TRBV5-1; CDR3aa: CASSPRGALMNTEAFF
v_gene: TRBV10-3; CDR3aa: CAISVGLAGVETQYF
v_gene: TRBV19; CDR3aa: CASSLQGAGANVLTF
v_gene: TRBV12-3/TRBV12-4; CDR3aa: CASSQQGGGQPQHF
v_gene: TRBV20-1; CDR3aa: CSASSLDSASYEQYF
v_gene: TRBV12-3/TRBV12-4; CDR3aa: CASSLLGVQPQHF
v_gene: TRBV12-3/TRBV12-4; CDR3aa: CASRPGTSVGELFF
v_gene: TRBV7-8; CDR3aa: CASRSGTGSSYEQYF
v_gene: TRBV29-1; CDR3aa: CSVARQGGNTGELFF
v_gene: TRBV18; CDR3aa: CASSTAGTGSYEQYF
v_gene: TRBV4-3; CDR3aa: CASSQERGQNYEQYF